Included here is one TCR beta chain sequence, with context. Its target is not known. The data originate from a study of OX40 agonist ivuxolimab in advanced cancers. Across the study: Each patient was given ivuxolimab into a vein every 2 weeks, at 0.01 to 10 mg/kg. A history of anti-PD-1, anti-PD-L1 or anti-CTLA-4 therapy was acceptable, and about 37% had some. Partial responses occurred in Three dose-escalation patients, one with hepatocellular carcinoma and two with cutaneous melanoma. Study outcomes and limitations: Some nonresponders likewise displayed low normalized T-cell clonal expansion.

Only in-frame clones appear in the TCRdb table, and some are missing; sequencing was by immunoSEQ multiplex PCR. The repertoire holds about 93,000 clones, with just over 90% as singletons. The sequenced sample was CD4+ or CD8+ T cells sorted from blood, obtained in a trial of the OX40 agonist ivuxolimab. The clonotype was recovered from an adult with an advanced solid tumor such as melanoma, head and neck, liver or kidney cancer.

CDR3 sequence reads: CASSFDQAAQPLHF. CDR3 coding DNA: TGCGCCAGCAGCTTCGATCAGGCGGCCCAGCCCCTCCACTTT. The gene calls are TRBV5-1 and TRBJ1-6; D is undetermined. Germline V lookup: CDR1 SGHRS, CDR2 YFSETQ. The V end lost 2 bases, the J end lost 13 bases, and 16 bases lay between the germline ends. CDR3 length equals 14 residues.